A single sample is the source of the 21 T cell receptor beta chains below, sequenced in a study of graft-versus-host responses after intestinal transplantation. Assay: immunoSEQ multiplex PCR; the TCRdb copy retains only in-frame clones and omits some. The table lists 25,000 or so clones, approximately 90% of them singletons. The input for sequencing was PBMCs, taken just over 38 days after intestinal transplant. These receptors were obtained from a human patient who received an intestinal transplant, so some T cells may come from the graft donor.

V usage is TRBV30 and J usage is TRBJ1-1, with TRBD1 identical over 10 bases. The germline gives CDR1 GTSNPN, CDR2 SVGIG (reference sequence). Trimming at V came to 8 bases and at J to 1 base, leaving 13 bases not matched to a gene. The CDR3 sequence is 16 residues long. The CDR3 bases are TGTGCCGGTTATTCCGGGACAGGGGCTACGAACACTGAAGCTTTCTTT. It yields the protein CAGYSGTGATNTEAFF.

Here the CDR3 reads CASSLGMSSYNSPLHF. CDR3 nucleotides: TGTGCCAGCAGTTTAGGGATGAGCTCCTATAATTCACCCCTCCACTTT. The V gene is TRBV28, the J gene TRBJ1-6; no firm D call. Germline assignment: CDR1 MDHEN and CDR2 SYDVKM. V lost 2 bases and J 0 bases, leaving 8 bases between the germline ends. This CDR3 has 16 residues.

The chain employs TRBV30 and TRBJ2-7; D is undetermined. CDR3 length: 13 residues. CDR1 GTSNPN and CDR2 SVGIG come from the germline V gene (reference sequence). V was cut by 2 bases and J by 7 bases, with 15 bases left in between. The DNA for the CDR3 is TGTGCCTGGAGTTCCGGGCACCTGTGGGAGCAGTACTTC. This gives the protein CAWSSGHLWEQYF.

This clone was detected only once. The chain couples TRBV28 to TRBJ1-1; D gene ambiguous. Germline V gives CDR1 MDHEN, CDR2 SYDVKM. V gave up 10 bases and J gave up 4 bases, with 10 bases separating them. The CDR3 covers 11 residues. The CDR3 nucleotides read TGTGCCACAACGATTGGCACTGAAGCTTTCTTT. Its translation is CATTIGTEAFF.

This chain joins TRBV2 and TRBJ2-3, with 8 positions matching TRBD2. The CDR3 consists of 16 residues. Looked up from germline, CDR1 is SNHLY and CDR2 is FYNNEI. V was clipped by 8 bases and J by 4 bases; unmatched bases: 14. This CDR3 reads CASHSPGREVPDTQYF. The CDR3 region has the DNA TGTGCCAGCCATTCCCCCGGGCGGGAGGTTCCAGATACGCAGTATTTT.

The V and J genes are TRBV19 and TRBJ2-7, with D possibly being TRBD2 (6 bases). The CDR3 spans 23 residues. V dropped 6 bases and J dropped 2 bases, with 41 bases sitting between them. CDR1 and CDR2 (germline): LNHDA, SQIVND (reference sequence). CDR3 sequence: CASRTREEGQQHRSIGSTYEQYF. CDR3 DNA: TGTGCCAGTAGGACCCGCGAGGAGGGGCAACAACACCGTTCGATCGGATCCACCTACGAGCAGTACTTC.

The V and J genes are TRBV28 and TRBJ2-1; D is unresolved. The V end was cut by 5 bases, the J end by 1 base, with 9 bases between. The germline CDR1 and CDR2 sequences are MDHEN and SYDVKM. This CDR3 contains 14 residues. This CDR3 is CASSPDRSYNEQFF. CDR3 coding DNA: TGTGCCAGCAGTCCGGACCGTTCCTACAATGAGCAGTTCTTC.

The genes are TRBV6-5 and TRBJ2-1; 7 nucleotides align to TRBD2. Trimming removed 5 bases from V and 7 bases from J; junction bases left unmatched: 5. Germline V gene lookup returns CDR1 MNHEY and CDR2 SVGAGI. The length of the CDR3 is 13 residues. CDR3 protein: CASSMSGANEQFF. Written as DNA, the CDR3 is TGTGCCAGCAGTATGAGCGGGGCGAATGAGCAGTTCTTC.

The chain links TRBV13 to TRBJ2-5, with TRBD2 matching over 15 bases. The J call may be wrong; the DNA end is better matched by TRBJ2-7. Germline CDR1 and CDR2: PRHDT and FYEKMQ (reference sequence). CDR3 length equals 18 residues. For the CDR3, the DNA is TGTGCCAGCAGCTTAACGTTGACGTGGACTAGCGGGAGGGCCGAGCAGTACTTC. Residues: CASSLTLTWTSGRAEQYF.

DNA for the CDR3: TGTGCCAACTTAGGGGTGGGGGAAAAACTGTTTTTT. It is translated as CANLGVGEKLFF. The chain uses TRBV28 and TRBJ1-4; D is perhaps TRBD1 (5 bases). The germline V and J ends were trimmed by 10 bases and 8 bases, with 14 bases remaining between them. Per germline, CDR1 MDHEN and CDR2 SYDVKM. The CDR3 length is 12 residues.

The chain has TRBV28 and TRBJ2-1; 8 bases align to TRBD2. This CDR3 has 16 amino acids. Trimming at V came to 2 bases and at J to 0 bases, leaving 3 bases not matched to a gene. CDR1 MDHEN and CDR2 SYDVKM come from the germline V gene. CDR3 bases: TGTGCCAGCAGTTTAGCGGGAGGCCGCTCCTACAATGAGCAGTTCTTC. This sequence encodes CASSLAGGRSYNEQFF.

The CDR3 DNA is TGTGCCAGCAGCTTGGCCGCGACACTTTACGAGCAGTACTTC. Protein: CASSLAATLYEQYF. The chain combines TRBV5-6 with TRBJ2-7; D uncertain. Germline V gives CDR1 SGHDT, CDR2 YYEEEE. There are 14 residues in the CDR3. With 0 bases removed from V and 4 bases from J, the gap between germline ends came to 11 bases. The whole variable domain, filled in from reference TRBV5-6 and TRBJ2-7, reads DAGVTQSPTHLIKTRGQQVTLRCSPKSGHDTVSWYQQALGQGPQFIFQYYEEEERQRGNFPDRFSGHQFPNYSSELNVNALLLGDSALYLCASSLAATLYEQYFGPGTRLTVT.

CDR3 DNA: TGTGCCAGCAGTGAAGAAGCTCCCCGCACAGATACGCAGTATTTT. Residues: CASSEEAPRTDTQYF. The chain combines TRBV6-1 with TRBJ2-3; D is undetermined. The V and J ends lost 1 base and 1 base respectively, with 9 bases between them. Germline CDR1 MNHNS, CDR2 SASEGT. The CDR3 spans 15 residues.

A single count supports this clone. CDR3 bases: TGTGCCAGCAGCTTTAGTTCGGGGCGCCTATACAATGAGCAGTTCTTC. Translated: CASSFSSGRLYNEQFF. The chain links TRBV5-4 to TRBJ2-1; D possibly uses TRBD1 or TRBD2 (5 bases each). V was pared by 2 bases and J by 4 bases, with 16 bases between. This CDR3 is 16 amino acids long. Germline V CDR1 and CDR2: SGHNT, YYREEE (reference sequence).

V gene TRBV28 combines with J gene TRBJ1-5, with TRBD1 identical over 9 bases. This CDR3 spans 17 amino acids. The V gene end was trimmed by 6 bases and the J gene end by 0 bases; junction bases not matched to a gene: 9. Germline V gives CDR1 MDHEN, CDR2 SYDVKM. Here the CDR3 DNA reads TGTGCCAGCAGCCGGGACAGGGCAACTTATAGCAATCAGCCCCAGCATTTT. This translates into CASSRDRATYSNQPQHF.

V and J are TRBV19 and TRBJ1-5, with TRBD1 matching over 8 bases. This CDR3 contains 15 residues. After removal of 5 bases from V and 2 bases from J, the junction contained 5 bases not matched to a gene. Germline CDR1 LNHDA, CDR2 SQIVND (reference sequence). The CDR3 spells CASSSDRVGNQPQHF. The CDR3 DNA is TGTGCCAGTAGTTCGGACAGGGTGGGCAATCAGCCCCAGCATTTT.

Concerning this clone itself: One end of the junction varies from germline; a read error may be responsible. The rearrangement joins TRBV28 to TRBJ2-1; D is uncertain. The CDR3 consists of 11 residues. Per the germline V gene, CDR1 is MDHEN and CDR2 is SYDVKM. The CDR3 region has the DNA TGTGCCAGCAGTTACTACGATGAGCAGTTCTTC. It yields the protein CASSYYDEQFF.

About this clone: At one end, the junction sequence differs from germline, possibly due to a read error. The gene calls are TRBV7-8 and TRBJ2-6; no clear D gene. This CDR3 is built from 18 residues. Germline CDR1 SGHVS, CDR2 FQNEAQ. CDR3 coding DNA: TGTGCCAGCAGCTGGGATTTGTTACCCACAAAGTCGGGCCAACGTCCTGACTTC. Encoded protein: CASSWDLLPTKSGQRPDF.

The gene calls are TRBV7-6 and TRBJ2-1; 11 bases agree with TRBD2. The V segment lost 1 base and the J segment 1 base; nucleotides outside the gene matches: 3. Germline CDR1 reads SGHVS; CDR2 reads FNYEAQ. CDR3 length equals 17 residues. CDR3 nucleotides: TGTGCCAGCAGCTTAGTAGTAGCGGGAGGGTCCTACAATGAGCAGTTCTTC. It encodes CASSLVVAGGSYNEQFF.

The chain recombines TRBV10-1 with TRBJ2-7; D may be TRBD2 (6 bases). Per the germline V gene, CDR1 is WNHNN and CDR2 is SYGVQD (reference sequence). CDR3 length: 13 residues. V was cut by 5 bases and J by 6 bases, with 14 bases left in between. The CDR3 bases are TGCGCCAGCAGTCGTAGCGGAGAAGGCGAGCAGTACTTC. Protein product: CASSRSGEGEQYF.

V gene TRBV23-1 combines with J gene TRBJ2-3; D uncertain. TRBV23-1 has ORF status, its function being uncertain. The CDR3 consists of 12 residues. The V end lost 5 bases, the J end lost 0 bases, and 3 bases lay between the germline ends. The CDR3 DNA follows: TGCGCCAGCAGTTCAAGCACAGATACGCAGTATTTT. Encoded protein: CASSSSTDTQYF.